This TCR beta chain was observed in a study of siplizumab effects on memory and regulatory T cells. Findings and caveats of the study: There appeared to be greater diversity in naive T cells than in memory cells, and naive T cells seemed major contributors to the alloresponse. In controls, about 28% of mappable alloreactive CD4+ clones were Treg-derived on average, versus roughly 63% with siplizumab.

Per germline, CDR1 MNHGY and CDR2 SVAAGI. The CDR3 has 15 amino acids. Trimming removed 5 bases from V and 0 bases from J, with 11 bases in between. A note on this clone: Antigen unknown.

Clones were read by immunoSEQ multiplex PCR, and TCRdb kept only the in-frame ones, dropping some. The table has just over 60,000 clones, approximately 79% seen once. Sequenced input: memory CD4+ T cells sorted from blood. The sequence came from a human donor in good health. This chain joins TRBV6-9 and TRBJ2-4, with D perhaps TRBD2 (6 bases). Here the CDR3 reads CASSIGGEAKNIQYF. DNA for the CDR3: TGTGCCAGCAGTATCGGAGGGGAAGCCAAAAACATTCAGTACTTC.